These T cell receptor beta chains were read from a single sample in a study of blood T cells in healthy people across ages. In TCRdb, the 5' RACE reads were re-called with MiXCR into one record per CDR3 protein. The repertoire includes roughly 800,000 distinct CDR3 sequences, around 25% of them detected once, and under 10% sits in the top ten. The sample also formed part of further work on T cells of mothers and their children.

The sample consisted of blood. The receptor set was obtained from a boy between 10 and 17 years old in good health. The CDR3 runs from the conserved cysteine through the conserved F or W. A D gene is named only where the DNA matches it firmly.

CASSYRQTSSNQPQHF | TRBJ1-5 | TRBV2 | NA
CATSDPPTGTQETQYF | TRBJ2-5 | TRBV24-1 | NA
CASSQDNGREAYGYTF | TRBJ1-2 | TRBV4-3 | NA
CASSPPPGTDTQYF | TRBJ2-3 | TRBV7-9 | NA
CASSPESRAPLHF | TRBJ1-6 | TRBV27 | NA
CASSPVAVNTGELFF | TRBJ2-2 | TRBV28 | NA
CASSDDSGSTNEQFF | NA | TRBV2 | TRBD2
CASSLGGQSYGYTF | TRBJ1-2 | TRBV5-5 | NA
CASTLRGDPNTGELFF | TRBJ2-2 | TRBV4-1 | TRBD2
CSASPSGGETQYF | TRBJ2-5 | TRBV20-1 | TRBD2
CSARNLRSNEQFF | NA | TRBV20-1 | NA
CASSGRGVNEKLFF | TRBJ1-4 | TRBV6-2/TRBV6-3 | NA
CASSEGPSGAVTQYF | TRBJ2-5 | TRBV2 | TRBD2
CASSLTTGVSGYTF | TRBJ1-2 | TRBV5-1 | TRBD1
CASGLPPGTGGTGELFF | TRBJ2-2 | TRBV7-6 | TRBD1
CASIAGTSGAAETQYF | TRBJ2-5 | TRBV6-1 | TRBD2
CATSRDGLAGGFPYNEQFF | TRBJ2-1 | TRBV15 | TRBD2
CASSYSTSGGVYNEQFF | TRBJ2-1 | TRBV6-5 | TRBD2
CASSRGDTAVGNEAFF | TRBJ1-1 | TRBV5-6 | NA
CASSYRTTGELFF | TRBJ2-2 | TRBV19 | NA
CASSLSSGGRGETQYF | TRBJ2-5 | TRBV7-2 | TRBD2
CSAFVWTRGGFSTEAFF | TRBJ1-1 | TRBV20-1 | NA
CASSPGRHYGYTF | TRBJ1-2 | TRBV11-3 | NA
CSVAGGVGEQYF | TRBJ2-7 | TRBV29-1 | TRBD2
CASSLRLAGASEQFF | TRBJ2-1 | TRBV7-2 | TRBD2
CASQGRHGYTF | TRBJ1-2 | TRBV3-1 | NA
CASSFSGQPADTQYF | TRBJ2-3 | TRBV5-1 | TRBD1
CATSRDSGARYF | TRBJ2-1 | TRBV15 | NA
CASSPLIGGDEKLFF | TRBJ1-4 | TRBV7-2 | NA
CASSPRGGLTGELFF | TRBJ2-2 | TRBV6-5 | NA
CASSLSGRRRETQYF | TRBJ2-5 | TRBV28 | NA
CASSPKAGGPIDTQYF | TRBJ2-3 | TRBV7-9 | TRBD2
CATSRDPGETQYF | TRBJ2-5 | TRBV15 | NA
CASSLEELAGVPTDTQYF | TRBJ2-3 | TRBV7-2 | TRBD2
CSVLQIRYGYTF | TRBJ1-2 | TRBV29-1 | NA
CASSLVASLETQYF | NA | TRBV7-9 | NA
CASMRGNQETQYF | TRBJ2-5 | TRBV12-3/TRBV12-4 | TRBD2
CASSSPSQKANNEQFF | NA | TRBV27 | NA
CSVGGTAMSPLHF | TRBJ1-6 | TRBV29-1 | TRBD1
CAISERSDGSVEQFF | TRBJ2-1 | TRBV10-3 | NA
CASSFDRGVTYNSPLHF | TRBJ1-6 | TRBV12-3/TRBV12-4 | TRBD1
CASSPSYSGTGFVYAQYF | TRBJ2-5 | TRBV11-1 | TRBD1
CASSPTTGSYGYTF | TRBJ1-2 | TRBV12-3/TRBV12-4 | TRBD1
CSARDRQGTQETQYF | TRBJ2-5 | TRBV20-1 | TRBD1
CASSALGDGHYGYTF | TRBJ1-2 | TRBV6-1 | NA
CATKDPNTGELFF | TRBJ2-2 | TRBV14 | NA